The 24 T cell receptor beta chains below all came from one sample that was sequenced in a study of cytomegalovirus exposure and HLA in healthy donors. Primers for the PCR totalled 60 Vbeta and 13 Jbeta. The repertoire was sequenced with immunoSEQ multiplex PCR; TCRdb's copy has only in-frame clones and lacks some. Among roughly 120,000 clones, 80% were seen once, and the ten largest hold 8.8%. Source material: PBMCs. These receptors were collected from a female donor in good health and CMV-seropositive.

The V call is TRBV7-9, the J call TRBJ1-2, with TRBD1 as a possible D gene (5 bases). The CDR3 loop spans 15 amino acids. The ends were cut back, 3 bases at V and 4 bases at J, with 15 bases in the middle. Germline-derived CDR1 and CDR2 are SEHNR and FQNEAQ (reference sequence). CDR3 protein: CASSFLTHRFYGYTF. CDR3 DNA: TGTGCCAGCAGCTTTCTGACCCACAGGTTCTATGGCTACACCTTC.

This sequence joins TRBV9 and TRBJ2-2, with D hard to call. The V and J ends lost 1 base and 6 bases respectively, with 13 bases between them. The CDR3 consists of 15 residues. CDR1 and CDR2 (germline): SGDLS, YYNGEE. CDR3 in DNA: TGTGCCAGCAGCGTAAACAGTCACGAATCCGGGGAGCTGTTTTTT. Protein: CASSVNSHESGELFF.

This chain joins TRBV7-9 and TRBJ2-1, with D perhaps TRBD2 (6 bases). Germline V gene data show CDR1 as SEHNR and CDR2 as FQNEAQ (reference sequence). Trimming cost V 5 bases and J 1 base, with 15 bases left between them. The CDR3 runs 16 residues. The CDR3 DNA follows: TGTGCCAGCAGCCGAATGCGACTAGAATCCTACAATGAGCAGTTCTTC. Its protein is CASSRMRLESYNEQFF.

The J gene is TRBJ2-7, the V gene TRBV18; 10 nucleotides line up with TRBD1. Unmatched junction bases numbered 9, after V lost 5 bases and J lost 5 bases. Germline V lookup: CDR1 KGHSH, CDR2 LQKENI. This CDR3 region has 15 residues. The CDR3: CASSSSDRGRDEQYF. The CDR3 bases are TGTGCCAGCTCATCATCTGACAGGGGGCGAGACGAGCAGTACTTC.

CDR3: CASSSLGRDTQYF. The CDR3 coding sequence is TGTGCCAGCAGCTCTTTGGGGCGGGATACGCAGTATTTT. V is TRBV7-3 and J is TRBJ2-3; D is possibly TRBD1 (5 bases). This CDR3 spans 13 amino acids. Germline V gives CDR1 SGHTA, CDR2 FQGTGA. V gave up 4 bases and J gave up 6 bases, with 11 bases separating them.

The chain joins TRBV5-1 to TRBJ1-1; 7 positions agree with TRBD1. CDR1 is SGHRS, CDR2 YFSETQ, per germline. The CDR3 has 14 residues. The ends lost 4 bases at V and 2 bases at J; junction bases unmatched: 5. In DNA, the CDR3 is TGCGCCAGCAGCCTGGGACAGCAAAACACTGAAGCTTTCTTT. This translates into CASSLGQQNTEAFF.

This clone was detected only a few times. The rearrangement links TRBV30 to TRBJ1-5, with D unresolved. The ends were cut back, 0 bases at V and 7 bases at J, with 7 bases in the middle. This CDR3 is built from 12 residues. Germline V gives CDR1 GTSNPN, CDR2 SVGIG (reference sequence). The CDR3 DNA reads as TGTGCCTGGAGTGTACAGAGCCAGCCCCAGCATTTT. As protein: CAWSVQSQPQHF.

The rearrangement links TRBV19 to TRBJ2-7; 8 nucleotides match TRBD1. The germline V gene encodes CDR1 LNHDA and CDR2 SQIVND (reference sequence). V shed 5 bases and J 4 bases; nucleotides not matched to a gene: 7. This CDR3 is 14 amino acids long. This CDR3 is CASSPRDRRYEQYF. The CDR3 DNA is TGTGCCAGTAGTCCTCGGGACAGGAGATACGAGCAGTACTTC.

The chain carries TRBV7-6 and TRBJ2-5; 7 bases map to TRBD2. Germline values: CDR1 SGHVS, CDR2 FNYEAQ. V was pared by 3 bases and J by 3 bases, with 7 bases of the junction left unmatched. This CDR3 comprises 15 residues. The DNA of the CDR3 is TGTGCCAGCAGCTTGAGCGGGCGGGGGAAAGAGACCCAGTACTTC. Its translation is CASSLSGRGKETQYF.

The chain employs TRBV5-4 and TRBJ2-5, with a weak D call TRBD2 (5 bases). Trimming took 0 bases from V and 2 from J, leaving 11 bases between them. CDR1 is SGHNT, CDR2 YYREEE, per germline (reference sequence). The CDR3 totals 15 residues. CDR3 amino acids: CASSLGGWGQETQYF. DNA for the CDR3: TGTGCCAGCAGCTTGGGAGGGTGGGGTCAAGAGACCCAGTACTTC.

This chain joins TRBV7-9 and TRBJ2-7; TRBD1 is a possible D gene (5 bases). The CDR3 runs 14 residues. Trimming left V 2 bases short and J 2 bases short, with 10 bases between. Germline V gene sequence: CDR1 SEHNR, CDR2 FQNEAQ (reference sequence). The CDR3 protein is CASSLSPGPYEQYF. In DNA, the CDR3 is TGTGCCAGCAGCTTATCCCCAGGGCCCTACGAGCAGTACTTC.

V and J are TRBV2 and TRBJ1-2; D is possibly TRBD1 (5 bases). Per the germline V gene, CDR1 is SNHLY and CDR2 is FYNNEI. V lost 4 bases, J lost 7 bases, and 13 bases lay in between. The CDR3 sequence is 13 residues long. The CDR3 reads CASSARDVFGYTF. Here the CDR3 DNA reads TGTGCCAGCAGTGCCAGGGATGTCTTTGGCTACACCTTC.

This sequence joins TRBV9 and TRBJ2-3; D possibly corresponds to TRBD2 (7 bases). This CDR3 contains 14 residues. Germline CDR1 reads SGDLS; CDR2 reads YYNGEE. V gave up 0 bases and J gave up 14 bases, with 19 bases separating them. CDR3 sequence (DNA): TGTGCCAGCAGCGTAGGGGGCGGGGGCTCATCGTTGTATTTT. Translating gives CASSVGGGGSSLYF.

This CDR3 reads CASSPDAAGGRYEQFF. As DNA, the CDR3 is TGTGCCAGCAGCCCCGACGCGGCGGGGGGGCGGTATGAGCAGTTCTTC. The rearrangement links TRBV7-2 to TRBJ2-1; 9 bases are a match to TRBD2. The ends lost 5 bases at V and 8 bases at J; junction bases unmatched: 13. Germline V lookup: CDR1 SGHTA, CDR2 FQGNSA. CDR3 size: 16 residues.

The CDR3 DNA is TGCGCCAGCAGCCCGAGCCGGGACAGGGGCTCGCTTGCCTATAATTCACCCCTCCACTTT. As protein: CASSPSRDRGSLAYNSPLHF. V is TRBV5-1 and J is TRBJ1-6, with 10 bases lining up with TRBD1. V trimming: 4 bases; J trimming: 2 bases; junction bases outside the gene matches: 15. The germline V gene encodes CDR1 SGHRS and CDR2 YFSETQ. The CDR3 has 20 amino acids.

The chain uses TRBV28 and TRBJ2-1; D is ambiguous. The CDR3 loop spans 15 amino acids. V lost 6 bases, J lost 7 bases, and 19 bases lay in between. Per germline, CDR1 MDHEN and CDR2 SYDVKM. Written as DNA, the CDR3 is TGTGCCAGCAGCCCTGTCCAGGCAGATGGGAATGAGCAGTTCTTC. The encoded protein is CASSPVQADGNEQFF.

This clone was counted only a few times. This chain joins TRBV29-1 and TRBJ1-1; tentatively, D is TRBD1 (6 bases). The germline gives CDR1 SQVTM, CDR2 ANQGSEA. The length of the CDR3 is 12 residues. The ends were cut back, 6 bases at V and 14 bases at J, with 22 bases in the middle. The CDR3: CSVGTLGRGSFF. CDR3 bases: TGCAGCGTAGGGACATTGGGACGCGGCTCGTTCTTT.

This chain connects TRBV15 to TRBJ1-2; D perhaps matches TRBD1 (5 bases). The CDR3 spans 12 residues. V gave up 1 base and J gave up 8 bases, with 8 bases separating them. Germline CDR1 is LNHNV and CDR2 is YYDKDF (reference sequence). CDR3 DNA sequence: TGTGCCACCAGCAGAGTGAAGGGGGGCTACACCTTC. Protein: CATSRVKGGYTF.

The rearrangement uses TRBV28 and TRBJ2-3; a weak D match, TRBD2 (5 bases). The CDR3 is 14 residues long. The V end was cut by 5 bases, the J end by 1 base, with 10 bases between. From germline, CDR1 is MDHEN and CDR2 SYDVKM. The CDR3 DNA sequence: TGTGCCAGCAGTCTTATGAGGGGCACAGATACGCAGTATTTT. Translated, it gives CASSLMRGTDTQYF. Full variable domain (outside the CDR3, taken from reference TRBV28 and TRBJ2-3): DVKVTQSSRYLVKRTGEKVFLECVQDMDHENMFWYRQDPGLGLRLIYFSYDVKMKEKGDIPEGYSVSREKKERFSLILESASTNQTSMYLCASSLMRGTDTQYFGPGTRLTVL.

The CDR3 sequence: CASSLWATQETQYF. The CDR3 DNA follows: TGTGCCAGCAGCTTGTGGGCAACTCAAGAGACCCAGTACTTC. The J gene is TRBJ2-5, the V gene TRBV5-8; no definite D call. The V gene's germline CDR1 is SGHTS and CDR2 YDEGEE. The CDR3 consists of 14 residues. Trimming pared 1 base from V and 2 bases from J, leaving 9 bases between.

The V call is TRBV4-3, the J call TRBJ1-6; tentative D call: TRBD1 (6 bases). The CDR3 spans 16 residues. V shed 2 bases and J shed 10 bases, with 18 bases lying between them. Per the germline V gene, CDR1 is LGHNA and CDR2 is YSLEER. The CDR3 region has the DNA TGCGCCAGCAGCCAATCTATGACAGGAAGGGGATCACCCCTCCACTTT. Translation: CASSQSMTGRGSPLHF.

V gene TRBV5-1 combines with J gene TRBJ2-7; perhaps TRBD2 as D (6 bases). V lost 1 base and J lost 3, with 14 bases in between. Germline loops: CDR1 SGHRS, CDR2 YFSETQ. This CDR3 is built from 15 residues. The CDR3 loop is CASSLSGTEGYEQYF. CDR3 nucleotides: TGCGCCAGCAGCTTGTCTGGGACGGAGGGCTACGAGCAGTACTTC.

V is TRBV11-2 and J is TRBJ1-5; 10 bases align to TRBD1. Trimming cost V 5 bases and J 5 bases; bases outside gene matches: 6. CDR3 length: 15 residues. Germline CDR1 and CDR2: SGHAT and FQNNGV. CDR3 sequence (DNA): TGTGCCAGCAGCCCCGGACAGGGGGTCGATCAGCCCCAGCATTTT. This encodes CASSPGQGVDQPQHF.

The chain joins TRBV10-1 to TRBJ2-5; 13 bases are shared with TRBD2. The CDR3 has 17 amino acids. J was trimmed by 2 bases and V by 4 bases; bases with no gene match: 7. Germline V gives CDR1 WNHNN, CDR2 SYGVQD (reference sequence). CDR3 residues: CASSGSGLAGTQETQYF. The CDR3 DNA reads TGCGCCAGCAGTGGTTCGGGACTAGCGGGGACTCAAGAGACCCAGTACTTC.